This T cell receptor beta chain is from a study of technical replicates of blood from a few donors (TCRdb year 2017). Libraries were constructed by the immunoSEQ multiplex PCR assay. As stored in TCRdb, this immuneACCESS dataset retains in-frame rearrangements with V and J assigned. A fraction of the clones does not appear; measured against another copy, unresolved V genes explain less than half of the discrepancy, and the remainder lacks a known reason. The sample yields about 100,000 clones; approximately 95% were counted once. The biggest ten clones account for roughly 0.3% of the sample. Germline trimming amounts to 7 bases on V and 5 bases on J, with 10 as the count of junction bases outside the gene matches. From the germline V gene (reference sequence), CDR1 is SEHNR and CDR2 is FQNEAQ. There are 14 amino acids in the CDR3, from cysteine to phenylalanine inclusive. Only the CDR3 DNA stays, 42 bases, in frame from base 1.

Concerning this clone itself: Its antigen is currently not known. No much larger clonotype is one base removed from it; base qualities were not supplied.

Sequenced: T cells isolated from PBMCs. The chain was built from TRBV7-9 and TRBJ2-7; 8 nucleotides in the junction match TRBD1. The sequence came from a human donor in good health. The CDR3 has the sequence CASTLGQGWNEQYF. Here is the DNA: TGTGCCAGCACCCTAGGACAGGGTTGGAACGAGCAGTACTTC.